The 24 T cell receptor beta chains below all came from one sample that was sequenced in a study of CD8 T cells in ankylosing spondylitis (TCRdb year 2017). What the research found in general, with its limitations: A TCR beta motif of several highly homologous amino acid variants appeared characteristic of blood from ankylosing spondylitis patients.

Receptor libraries were prepared by 5' RACE. These reads were obtained on an Illumina HiSeq 2500. TCRdb handled the public reads itself, with Q25 trimming in fastp and clone calling in MiXCR, and kept productive beta chains. Rows are unified per CDR3 protein, each entry keeping the most common DNA and genes. Across this sample there are about 450,000 distinct CDR3 sequences, with roughly a quarter seen only once. Of the sample, under 0.9% falls within the top ten clones. Their antigen targets remain unknown. The sequenced sample was blood, either unsorted or a sorted T cell fraction (not recorded which). These receptors all come from a male donor with ankylosing spondylitis.

Only a few counts were recorded for this clonotype. The DNA for the CDR3 is TGCGCCAGCAGCTTGGAGGCGGGCGGCGGCACTGAAGCTTTCTTT. Residues: CASSLEAGGGTEAFF. The chain is built from TRBV5-1 and TRBJ1-1; D is ambiguous. Germline V gene sequence: CDR1 SGHRS, CDR2 YFSETQ. Trimming stripped 0 bases from V and 4 bases from J, with 13 bases between. The CDR3 loop spans 15 amino acids.

This clonotype appeared many times. The genes are TRBV24-1 and TRBJ1-2; 8 bases line up with TRBD1. The CDR3 totals 15 residues. Germline loops: CDR1 KGHDR, CDR2 SFDVKD. V lost 3 bases, J lost 5 bases, and 7 bases stayed unmatched. The CDR3 nucleotides are TGTGCCACCAGTGATCCGGGTCAGGGGGCATATGGCTACACCTTC. As protein: CATSDPGQGAYGYTF.

This clonotype has only a few counts. The CDR3 DNA is TGTGCCAGCTCGGTGACAGGGGACATCGAGCAGTACGTC. Its protein product is CASSVTGDIEQYV. The V call is TRBV18, the J call TRBJ2-7; TRBD1 matches 8 bases. The CDR3 length is 13 residues. Germline V gene sequence: CDR1 KGHSH, CDR2 LQKENI. The J segment lost 6 bases and the V segment lost 6 bases, leaving 7 bases of the junction unmatched.

This clonotype occurred a few times. V gene TRBV18 combines with J gene TRBJ2-3; D is possibly TRBD1 or TRBD2 (5 bases each). The CDR3 consists of 14 residues. The V end lost 4 bases, the J end lost 6 bases, and 14 bases lay between the germline ends. Germline V lookup: CDR1 KGHSH, CDR2 LQKENI. CDR3 nucleotides: TGTGCCAGCTCACTAGGGACGGATCCCGATACGCAGTATTTT. Its protein product is CASSLGTDPDTQYF.

This clonotype appeared a single time. The rearrangement joins TRBV20-1 to TRBJ2-3; 8 nucleotides match TRBD2. The V segment lost 6 bases and the J segment 0 bases; nucleotides outside the gene matches: 8. This CDR3 spans 15 amino acids. Germline V gene lookup returns CDR1 DFQATT and CDR2 SNEGSKA (reference sequence). For the CDR3, the DNA is TGCAGTGCCACCCCAGCGGGAGTTAGCACAGATACGCAGTATTTT. Its protein is CSATPAGVSTDTQYF.

J is TRBJ2-5 and V is TRBV7-7; the D gene is possibly TRBD2 (5 bases). The CDR3 is 14 amino acids. Germline CDR1 and CDR2: SSHAT and FNYEAQ (reference sequence). With 5 bases removed from V and 1 base from J, the gap between germline ends came to 11 bases. The CDR3 here is CASSPSGFQETQYF. CDR3 bases: TGTGCCAGCAGCCCGAGCGGATTCCAAGAGACCCAGTACTTC.

The CDR3 is CASSQAAGGTEAFF. For the CDR3, the DNA is TGTGCCAGCAGCCAGGCGGCGGGAGGCACTGAAGCTTTCTTT. The chain combines TRBV3-1 with TRBJ1-1; D unclear. With 3 bases removed from V and 4 bases from J, the gap between germline ends came to 12 bases. CDR3 size: 14 residues. From germline, CDR1 is LGHDT and CDR2 YNNKEL (reference sequence).

The CDR3 DNA sequence: TGCGCCAGCAGCCCACAAGCGGGAGTTTTAGAGACCCAGTACTTC. Translated: CASSPQAGVLETQYF. The chain uses TRBV5-1 and TRBJ2-5, with 8 bases identical to TRBD2. Germline assignment: CDR1 SGHRS and CDR2 YFSETQ. The CDR3 totals 15 residues. V gave up 4 bases and J gave up 4 bases; unmatched junction bases: 9.

The chain uses TRBV20-1 and TRBJ1-2; unclear D gene. Per germline, CDR1 DFQATT and CDR2 SNEGSKA (reference sequence). This CDR3 region has 12 residues. V lost 0 bases to trimming and J lost 10 bases, with 12 bases between them. In DNA form, the CDR3 reads TGCAGTGCTAGAGATCGCGGGAAGGACTACACCTTC. Its translation: CSARDRGKDYTF.

This clonotype showed up just a few times. The gene calls are TRBV4-1 and TRBJ2-1, with 9 bases aligning to TRBD1. CDR3 length: 20 residues. V was pared by 0 bases and J by 7 bases, with 19 bases of the junction left unmatched. Germline CDR1 reads MGHRA; CDR2 reads YSYEKL. CDR3 in DNA: TGCGCCAGCAGCCAAGATAGGGACAGGGTTAGCAGTAGGAGAAATAATGAGCAGTTCTTC. It is translated as CASSQDRDRVSSRRNNEQFF.

This clonotype was picked up a small number of times. The chain recombines TRBV5-1 with TRBJ1-2; D call uncertain. V was pared by 0 bases and J by 7 bases, with 10 bases between. Germline-derived CDR1 and CDR2 are SGHRS and YFSETQ. CDR3 length equals 13 residues. The CDR3: CASSLAVSGGYTF. CDR3 in DNA: TGCGCCAGCAGCTTGGCGGTATCGGGTGGCTACACCTTC.

This chain connects TRBV20-1 to TRBJ2-3; 10 nucleotides align to TRBD2. Germline lookup yields CDR1 DFQATT and CDR2 SNEGSKA (reference sequence). The CDR3 is 16 amino acids. V trimming: 3 bases; J trimming: 0 bases; junction bases outside the gene matches: 6. CDR3 residues: CSASLAGADSTDTQYF. Here the CDR3 DNA reads TGCAGTGCTAGTCTAGCGGGAGCCGATAGCACAGATACGCAGTATTTT.

This chain uses TRBV6-5 with TRBJ1-2; no reliable D call. Germline V gene sequence: CDR1 MNHEY, CDR2 SVGAGI. Trimming cost V 0 bases and J 7 bases, with 12 bases left between them. The CDR3 is 14 residues long. This chain's CDR3 is CASSYSSRARGYTF. CDR3 DNA sequence: TGTGCCAGCAGTTACTCGTCTCGAGCTCGTGGCTACACCTTC.

This clonotype was observed a few times. V and J are TRBV20-1 and TRBJ1-5, with D possibly TRBD1 on 6 matching bases. The CDR3 is 14 residues long. Per the germline V gene, CDR1 is DFQATT and CDR2 is SNEGSKA (reference sequence). Trimming cost V 3 bases and J 4 bases, with 13 bases left between them. The CDR3 region is CSARGDTTNQPQHF. The DNA of the CDR3 is TGCAGTGCTAGGGGGGACACTACGAATCAGCCCCAGCATTTT.

The chain uses TRBV4-2 and TRBJ2-1; 9 bases are a match to TRBD2. The V gene's germline CDR1 is LGHNA and CDR2 YNFKEQ. The ends lost 4 bases at V and 0 bases at J; junction bases unmatched: 10. The CDR3 runs to 18 residues. The CDR3 sequence is CASSPGTSWGSSYNEQFF. In nucleotides, the CDR3 is TGTGCCAGCAGCCCGGGGACTAGCTGGGGGAGCTCCTACAATGAGCAGTTCTTC.

The rearrangement links TRBV2 to TRBJ1-1, with no clear D. This CDR3 region has 12 residues. With 6 bases removed from V and 8 bases from J, the gap between germline ends came to 13 bases. Germline assignment: CDR1 SNHLY and CDR2 FYNNEI. This chain's CDR3 is CASRPDAREAFF. As DNA, the CDR3 is TGTGCCAGCAGACCGGATGCCCGAGAAGCTTTCTTT.

This clonotype came up a few times. The chain recombines TRBV7-2 with TRBJ2-7; D not resolved. Germline V gene sequence: CDR1 SGHTA, CDR2 FQGNSA. This CDR3 region has 16 residues. With 3 bases removed from V and 5 bases from J, the gap between germline ends came to 20 bases. The CDR3 sequence: CASSFLPSRRADEQYF. CDR3 coding DNA: TGTGCCAGCAGCTTCTTACCCTCTCGACGGGCGGACGAGCAGTACTTC.

V gene TRBV12-3 or TRBV12-4 combines with J gene TRBJ2-4, with TRBD1 as a possible D gene (5 bases). The length of the CDR3 is 14 residues. V gave up 3 bases and J gave up 1 base, with 7 bases separating them. The chain's CDR3 is CASSFRVAKNIQYF. The CDR3 bases are TGTGCCAGCAGTTTCAGGGTTGCCAAAAACATTCAGTACTTC.

This clonotype was counted only a few times. This chain uses TRBV20-1 with TRBJ1-5, with 10 bases that match TRBD1. The CDR3 is made up of 15 amino acids. Germline V lookup: CDR1 DFQATT, CDR2 SNEGSKA (reference sequence). Trimming cost V 3 bases and J 0 bases; bases outside gene matches: 2. CDR3 nucleotide sequence: TGCAGTGCTAGGGGACAGGGGTATAGCAATCAGCCCCAGCATTTT. Residues: CSARGQGYSNQPQHF.

The rearrangement uses TRBV21-1 and TRBJ1-2; the D call in the table, TRBD1, was not verified against the DNA. TRBV21-1 represents a pseudogene. The CDR3 contains 14 residues. CDR3 sequence: CARDKRGWNYGYTF. For the CDR3, the DNA is TGTGCCAGAGACAAAAGGGGCTGGAACTATGGCTACACCTTC.

The chain has TRBV7-6 and TRBJ2-4, with D possibly being TRBD1 or TRBD2 (5 bases each). V lost 1 base and J lost 0, with 7 bases in between. The CDR3 extends over 15 amino acids. Germline V gene data show CDR1 as SGHVS and CDR2 as FNYEAQ. The CDR3 sequence is CASSLGGTAKNIQYF. CDR3 DNA sequence: TGTGCCAGCAGCTTAGGAGGGACAGCCAAAAACATTCAGTACTTC.

V and J are TRBV20-1 and TRBJ2-3; the D is unclear. This CDR3 is built from 14 residues. Per germline, CDR1 DFQATT and CDR2 SNEGSKA (reference sequence). Trimming left V 1 base short and J 0 bases short, with 8 bases between. As DNA, the CDR3 is TGCAGTGCTAGAGGTCCAGGCAGCACAGATACGCAGTATTTT. It yields the protein CSARGPGSTDTQYF.

This clonotype was seen ten or more times. The chain is built from TRBV6-1 and TRBJ1-4; D perhaps matches TRBD1 (6 bases). CDR1 and CDR2 from the germline V gene are MNHNS and SASEGT. The CDR3 spans 13 residues. V lost 3 bases and J 8 bases, leaving 10 bases between the germline ends. In DNA, the CDR3 is TGTGCCAGCAGTGAGCCAGGGGCCGAAAAACTGTTTTTT. It codes for CASSEPGAEKLFF.

This clonotype showed up just a few times. This rearrangement joins TRBV3-1 to TRBJ2-1; 7 nucleotides line up with TRBD1. V dropped 3 bases and J dropped 9; count of bases not matched to a gene: 8. Germline assignment: CDR1 LGHDT and CDR2 YNNKEL (reference sequence). CDR3 size: 14 residues. The CDR3 DNA follows: TGTGCCAGCAGCCAGAGCGACCGACAGGGTGAGCAGTTCTTC. Protein product: CASSQSDRQGEQFF.